This T cell receptor beta chain is drawn from a study of PD-L1 blockade in urothelial cancer (dated 2017 in TCRdb). For the wider study: Every patient began therapy in about 2014 and was given atezolizumab 1,200 mg intravenously every 3 weeks. About 85% of the roughly 30 patients were males with bladder-origin urothelial cancer, and about 60% of the roughly 29 reported a prior smoking history. Patients had an ECOG performance status of 0 or 1 and had received between 0 and 3 prior chemotherapy regimens. Blood samples were analyzed at two time points: 3 weeks after treatment start (second dose) and 6 weeks after treatment start. Blood samples gave median yields of 141,255 T cells and 80,000 to 90,000 unique TCRs, along with a median clonality of 0.080. Somatic, immune and clinical correlates of response to PD-L1 blockade with atezolizumab in urothelial cancer were the focus of an exploratory multi-omic analysis. Pretreatment tumor samples, along with matched peripheral blood collected serially before and after atezolizumab treatment, underwent TCR sequencing. Durable clinical benefit was defined as a progression-free survival longer than 6 months, and TCR features were additionally tested against progression-free survival and overall survival. In the same patients, whole exome sequencing and RNA sequencing of pretreatment tumors were performed in addition to TCR sequencing. Durable clinical benefit was achieved by nine patients and was not achieved by 20 patients. Around 30 patients had pretreatment blood TCR-seq, some 25 had at least one posttreatment blood collection, and some 25 had tumor TCR-seq. What the authors observed across the whole study: At 3 weeks after the start of treatment, tumor-associated TCR clones in peripheral blood had expanded more in patients with durable benefit (n of about 21, p = 0.022). Small sample size (n ≈ 29) and many exploratory analyses mean the results are intended to be hypothesis-generating. Improved progression-free and overall survival was found to be associated with pretreatment peripheral blood TCR clonality below the median.

Reading from cysteine to phenylalanine, the CDR3 counts 14 amino acids. The CDR3 DNA has 42 bases and is translated from base 1. V trim: 7 bases; J trim: 1 base; unmatched bases: 4. From the germline V gene, CDR1 is SNHLY and CDR2 is FYNNEI. Each PCR received spiked-in synthetic TCR analog templates so that absolute template abundance could be estimated from read counts. Using the immunoSEQ assay, TCRbeta CDR3 regions were amplified from genomic DNA with bias-controlled V and J gene primers. Sequencing of rearranged TCRbeta segments was performed at approximately 20X coverage. In the paper's pipeline: Sequencing errors were corrected by clustering, and CDR3s were annotated against IMGT so that V, D and J genes could be assigned. Downstream analyses used only productive TCRbeta rearrangements, leaving out any out-of-frame or stop-codon sequences. To compute clonality, Shannon entropy was normalized by the log of the number of unique productive sequences and then subtracted from one. Clones differing between time points or between blood and tumor were identified by Fisher's exact test with Benjamini-Hochberg correction at adjusted p below 0.01. In its TCRdb copy, this immuneACCESS table keeps in-frame sequences only and misses some clones. Where compared with another copy, unresolved V genes explain less than half of these, and the others have no known cause. V, J and clone size are those of that table, while D and trimming were read from the DNA. This sample has more than 85,000 clones in its table, and about 89% of those were observed once. The top ten clones comprise roughly 0.93% of the sample.

A cohort of about 30 patients with locally advanced or metastatic urothelial carcinoma, treated at Memorial Sloan Kettering on a trial protocol, was included. Peripheral blood mononuclear cells were collected pretreatment and during treatment, with between 1 and 8 total time points per patient. The Qiagen DNeasy Blood extraction kit was used to purify genomic DNA from total PBMCs and tumor samples. PBMCs were collected pretreatment and during treatment, and were isolated and stored as previously described. For this clone: Which antigen it targets is not known. One base away there is no much larger clone; base qualities are not given.

The sample was PBMCs, taken around atezolizumab (anti-PD-L1) treatment. The V and J genes are TRBV2 and TRBJ1-1; 9 bases in between match TRBD1. The TCR comes from an elderly woman with urothelial cancer. The CDR3 amino acid sequence is: CASTDRGRNTEAFF. The DNA sequence is TGTGCCAGCACTGACAGGGGGAGGAACACTGAAGCTTTCTTT.